This T cell receptor beta chain was profiled in a study of CD8+ T cells in alopecia areata. Study information: The tofacitinib course ran for 6 to 18 months and was followed by 6 months off drug. Among treated patients, severity was scored by affected scalp area percentage.

Reverse transcription of extracted RNA yielded cDNA, which provided the sequencing template. Some clones are missing from TCRdb's copy, which holds only in-frame ones; the method was immunoSEQ multiplex PCR. This sample has fewer than 250,000 clones; roughly two fifths occur once, and the top ten carry more than 0.4%. This clone appeared a few times. Germline lookup yields CDR1 LNHDA and CDR2 SQIVND (reference sequence). This CDR3 is built from 15 residues. V was pared by 1 base and J by 1 base, with 7 bases between. The treatment is: oral pan-JAK inhibitor, 5-10 mg twice daily. The TCR sequence derives from a human donor with alopecia areata. This chain joins TRBV19 and TRBJ2-2; D call uncertain. Here the sequenced sample was CD4+ T cells sorted from blood, taken at approximately week 30, from a patient treated with tofacitinib. CDR3 loop: CASSIGHRNTGELFF. For the CDR3, the DNA is TGTGCCAGTAGTATAGGTCACAGGAACACCGGGGAGCTGTTTTTT. Combining the CDR3 with reference TRBV19 and TRBJ2-2 gives the whole variable domain DGGITQSPKYLFRKEGQNVTLSCEQNLNHDAMYWYRQDPGQGLRLIYYSQIVNDFQKGDIAEGYSVSREKKESFPLTVTSAQKNPTAFYLCASSIGHRNTGELFFGEGSRLTVL.